The sequence of this TCR beta chain was determined in a study of CDR3 diversity in severe acne. V was shortened by 3 bases and J by 7 bases, with 13 bases between the two germline ends. The CDR3 runs to 15 residues. TCRdb reanalysed the PCR reads using MiXCR and keeps one entry per CDR3 protein. The data hold under 100,000 distinct CDR3 sequences, with about 50% observed a single time. The chain combines TRBV12-3 or TRBV12-4 with TRBJ1-6; D is possibly TRBD1 (5 bases). Sequencing used blood. This clonotype was obtained from a male donor in good health, serving as a control. The CDR3 here is CASSFGGSGNSPLHF. CDR3 in DNA: TGTGCCAGCAGTTTCGGGGGAAGCGGCAATTCACCCCTCCACTTT.